This TCR beta chain is from a study of T cell repertoires in ileal Crohn's disease. Study outcomes and limitations: Mucosal expansions were suggested to be mainly CD8 T cells. Active smokers at surgery had more clonal expansions than non-smokers. All patients with clonality above 26.8% had endoscopic recurrence.

Adults with ileal or ileocolonic Crohn's disease and an indication for resection were eligible. Note on this clone: No antigen is known for it.

TCRdb's copy holds only in-frame clones and misses some; the assay was immunoSEQ multiplex PCR. The table has 11,000 to 15,000 clones, approximately 81% seen once. This receptor was obtained from an adult with Crohn's disease. The material sequenced was ileal tissue.

Here the CDR3 DNA reads TGTGCCAGCAGCCAGGAGGGGAGATCCTACTATGGCTACACCTTC. It encodes CASSQEGRSYYGYTF. The chain employs TRBV5-5 and TRBJ1-2; D perhaps matches TRBD1 (5 bases). Germline CDR1 reads SGHKS; CDR2 reads YYEKEE (reference sequence). Trimming left V 4 bases short and J 3 bases short, with 16 bases between. This CDR3 contains 15 residues.